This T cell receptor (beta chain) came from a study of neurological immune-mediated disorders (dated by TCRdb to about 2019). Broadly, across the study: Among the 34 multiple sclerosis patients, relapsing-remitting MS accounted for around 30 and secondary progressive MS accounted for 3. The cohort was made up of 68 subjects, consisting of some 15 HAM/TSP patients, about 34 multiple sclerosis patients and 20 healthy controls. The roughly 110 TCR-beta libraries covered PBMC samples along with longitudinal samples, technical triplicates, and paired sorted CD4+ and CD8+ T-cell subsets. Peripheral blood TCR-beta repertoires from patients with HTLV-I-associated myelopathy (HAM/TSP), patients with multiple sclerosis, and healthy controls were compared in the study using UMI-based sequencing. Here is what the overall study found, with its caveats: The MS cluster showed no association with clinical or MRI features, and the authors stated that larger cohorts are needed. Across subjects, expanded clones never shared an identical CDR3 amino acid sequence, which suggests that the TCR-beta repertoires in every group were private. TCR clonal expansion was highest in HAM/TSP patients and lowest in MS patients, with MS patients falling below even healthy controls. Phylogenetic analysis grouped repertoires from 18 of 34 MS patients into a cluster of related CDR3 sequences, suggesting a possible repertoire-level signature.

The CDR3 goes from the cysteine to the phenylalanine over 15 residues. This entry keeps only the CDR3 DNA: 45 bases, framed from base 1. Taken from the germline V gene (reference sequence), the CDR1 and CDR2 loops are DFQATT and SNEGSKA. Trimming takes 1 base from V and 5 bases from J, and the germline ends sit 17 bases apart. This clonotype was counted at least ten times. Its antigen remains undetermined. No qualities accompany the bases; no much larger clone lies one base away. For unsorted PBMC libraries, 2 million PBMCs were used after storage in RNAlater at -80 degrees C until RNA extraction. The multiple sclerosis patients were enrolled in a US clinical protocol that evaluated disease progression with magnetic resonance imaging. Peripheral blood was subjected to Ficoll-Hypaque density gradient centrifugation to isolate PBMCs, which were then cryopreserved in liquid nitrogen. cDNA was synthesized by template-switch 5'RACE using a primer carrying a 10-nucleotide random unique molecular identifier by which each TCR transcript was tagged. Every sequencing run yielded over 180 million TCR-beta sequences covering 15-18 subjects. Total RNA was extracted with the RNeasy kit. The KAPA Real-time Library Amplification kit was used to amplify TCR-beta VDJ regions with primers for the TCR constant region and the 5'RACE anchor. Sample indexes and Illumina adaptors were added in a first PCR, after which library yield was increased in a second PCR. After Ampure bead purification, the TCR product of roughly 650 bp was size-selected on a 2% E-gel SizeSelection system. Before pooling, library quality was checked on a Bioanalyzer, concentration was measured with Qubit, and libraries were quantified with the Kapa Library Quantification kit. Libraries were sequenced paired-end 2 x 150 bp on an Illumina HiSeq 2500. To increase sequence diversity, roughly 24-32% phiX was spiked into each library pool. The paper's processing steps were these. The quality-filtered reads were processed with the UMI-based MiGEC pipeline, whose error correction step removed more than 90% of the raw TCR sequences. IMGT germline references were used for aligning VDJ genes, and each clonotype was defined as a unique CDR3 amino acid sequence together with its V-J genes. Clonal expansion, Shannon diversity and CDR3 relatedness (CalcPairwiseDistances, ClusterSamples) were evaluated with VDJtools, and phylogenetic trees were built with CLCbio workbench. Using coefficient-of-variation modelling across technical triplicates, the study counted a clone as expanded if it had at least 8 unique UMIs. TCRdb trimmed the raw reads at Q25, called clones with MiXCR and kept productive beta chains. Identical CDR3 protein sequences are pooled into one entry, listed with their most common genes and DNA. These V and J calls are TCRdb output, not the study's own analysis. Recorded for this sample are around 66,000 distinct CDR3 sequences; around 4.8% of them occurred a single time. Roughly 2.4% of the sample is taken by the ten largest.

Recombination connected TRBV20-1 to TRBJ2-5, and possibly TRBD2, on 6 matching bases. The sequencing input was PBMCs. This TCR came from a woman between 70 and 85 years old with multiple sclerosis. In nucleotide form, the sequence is TGCAGTGCTAGAGTCGGGGGAGGCATAACGGAGACCCAGTACTTC. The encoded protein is CSARVGGGITETQYF.